The 26 T cell receptor beta chains listed next were all sequenced from one sample in a study of regulatory T cells in long-lasting Graves disease. iRepertoire HTBI primers and Arm-PCR of CDR3 regions built TCR beta libraries. Each CDR3 protein is one row after TCRdb ran MiXCR on the multiplex PCR reads. The sample carries over 450,000 distinct CDR3 sequences, about 12% recorded once. Time point meaning: newly diagnosed GD, antithyroid drugs for less than 3 months. PBMC-derived RNA was used for the TCR library. The same sample was also studied in work on T cells in Graves' hyperthyroidism and ophthalmopathy.

The starting material was peripheral blood mononuclear cells (PBMCs), obtained at new diagnosis, from a patient treated with antithyroid drugs. These receptor sequences come from a woman in her 30s with Graves disease.

This clonotype appeared many times. The V call is TRBV27, the J call TRBJ2-5; 8 positions agree with TRBD1. The CDR3 has 14 amino acids. Germline CDR1 reads MNHEY; CDR2 reads SMNVEV (reference sequence). J lost 3 bases, V lost 5 bases, and 5 bases had no gene match. CDR3 amino acids: CASSPQGAEETQYF. CDR3 nucleotides: TGTGCCAGCAGTCCCCAGGGGGCGGAAGAGACCCAGTACTTC.

This clonotype appeared a few times. V is TRBV3-1 and J is TRBJ2-7; possible D gene TRBD2, 6 bases. In germline, CDR1 is LGHDT, CDR2 YNNKEL (reference sequence). V shed 4 bases and J shed 4 bases, with 14 bases lying between them. This CDR3 spans 14 amino acids. CDR3 DNA sequence: TGTGCCAGCAGCCGTCGGGACTCAATGTACGAGCAGTACTTC. Translating it yields CASSRRDSMYEQYF.

The chain is built from TRBV7-8 and TRBJ2-7; tentatively, D is TRBD1 (6 bases). The CDR3 sequence is 15 residues long. Germline V gene data show CDR1 as SGHVS and CDR2 as FQNEAQ. Trimming cost V 2 bases and J 4 bases, with 15 bases left between them. CDR3 coding DNA: TGTGCCAGCAGCTTATTTGGGGGCCCAGGGTACGAGCAGTACTTC. Protein sequence: CASSLFGGPGYEQYF.

This clonotype was detected ten times or more. The gene calls are TRBV20-1 and TRBJ2-7, with a weak D call TRBD1 (6 bases). Germline assignment: CDR1 DFQATT and CDR2 SNEGSKA (reference sequence). Between the trimmed V and J ends, which lost 1 base and 6 bases, there was a span of 19 bases. The CDR3 contains 15 residues. CDR3 amino acids: CSARGSRDIGGEQYF. In DNA, the CDR3 is TGCAGTGCTAGAGGGAGCCGGGACATCGGTGGCGAGCAGTACTTC.

The genes are TRBV19 and TRBJ1-5, with no clear D. This CDR3 spans 16 amino acids. Trimming stripped 2 bases from V and 1 base from J, with 12 bases between. The germline gives CDR1 LNHDA, CDR2 SQIVND (reference sequence). The CDR3 DNA reads as TGTGCCAGTAGTATAATGATCAAGCCAAGCAATCAGCCCCAGCATTTT. Translated, it gives CASSIMIKPSNQPQHF.

This clonotype was found many times. The chain couples TRBV5-1 to TRBJ1-1; D unresolved. V was pared by 0 bases and J by 2 bases, with 11 bases between. The CDR3 length is 15 residues. CDR1 is SGHRS, CDR2 YFSETQ, per germline. The CDR3 here is CASSLASNVNTEAFF. CDR3 DNA sequence: TGCGCCAGCAGCTTGGCCAGTAACGTCAACACTGAAGCTTTCTTT. Full variable domain (outside the CDR3, taken from reference TRBV5-1 and TRBJ1-1): KAGVTQTPRYLIKTRGQQVTLSCSPISGHRSVSWYQQTPGQGLQFLFEYFSETQRNKGNFPGRFSGRQFSNSRSEMNVSTLELGDSALYLCASSLASNVNTEAFFGQGTRLTVV.

Many counts were recorded for this clonotype. The CDR3 here is CASSSLVGGSYEQYF. In DNA, the CDR3 is TGTGCCAGCAGCTCCCTTGTAGGGGGGTCCTACGAGCAGTACTTC. The chain is built from TRBV11-2 and TRBJ2-7; D may be TRBD1 or TRBD2 (6 bases each). Trimming stripped 4 bases from V and 1 base from J, with 14 bases between. There are 15 residues in the CDR3. Germline lookup yields CDR1 SGHAT and CDR2 FQNNGV.

V is TRBV14 and J is TRBJ2-7; 10 bases map to TRBD2. The V and J ends lost 3 bases and 9 bases, in that order; junction bases with no gene match: 14. The CDR3 extends over 16 amino acids. CDR1 SGHDN and CDR2 FVKESK come from the germline V gene. This chain's CDR3 is CASSQASGRRRIPQYF. The CDR3 DNA reads as TGTGCCAGCAGCCAGGCTAGCGGGAGAAGAAGAATACCGCAGTACTTC.

This clonotype was recorded many times. J is TRBJ2-7 and V is TRBV6-1; D remains ambiguous. V was shortened by 5 bases and J by 5 bases, with 16 bases between the two germline ends. Germline loops: CDR1 MNHNS, CDR2 SASEGT. The CDR3 sequence is 14 residues long. The CDR3 sequence: CASSTRTPTNEQYF. The DNA for the CDR3 is TGTGCCAGCAGTACCAGGACCCCAACGAACGAGCAGTACTTC.

The chain employs TRBV6-1 and TRBJ2-3, with D perhaps TRBD2 (6 bases). Germline CDR1 MNHNS, CDR2 SASEGT. V was clipped by 6 bases and J by 4 bases, with 17 bases between them. The CDR3 length is 15 residues. The CDR3 DNA reads as TGTGCCAGCAGCCTCGGAGGGATAAGTCCAGATACGCAGTATTTT. This translates into CASSLGGISPDTQYF.

A note on this clonotype: Given a far larger clone just one base away, this is likely a sequencing read error. The chain is built from TRBV6-4 and TRBJ2-1, with 9 bases matching TRBD2. Trimming cost V 6 bases and J 0 bases; bases outside gene matches: 3. Germline CDR1 MRHNA, CDR2 SNTAGT. The CDR3 loop spans 15 amino acids. CDR3 protein: CASRFSGSSYNEQFF. The CDR3, as DNA: TGTGCCAGCAGGTTTAGCGGGAGCTCCTACAATGAGCAGTTCTTC.

The sample holds a few counts of this clonotype. The CDR3 protein is CASRLLAGYNEQFF. DNA for the CDR3: TGTGCCAGCAGGTTACTAGCGGGCTACAATGAGCAGTTCTTC. The rearrangement joins TRBV6-5 to TRBJ2-1; 9 bases align to TRBD2. The CDR3 length is 14 residues. The V gene's germline CDR1 is MNHEY and CDR2 SVGAGI. Germline trimming cut 6 bases from V and 3 bases from J; bases unmatched to any gene: 3.

This clonotype was counted only a few times. The rearrangement links TRBV6-1 to TRBJ1-6, with TRBD1 identical over 7 bases. CDR1 and CDR2 (germline): MNHNS, SASEGT. The ends lost 6 bases at V and 6 bases at J; junction bases unmatched: 8. The CDR3 length is 15 residues. CDR3 in amino acids: CASRPRDRPNSPLHF. The CDR3 DNA sequence: TGTGCCAGCAGACCCCGGGACAGACCTAATTCACCCCTCCACTTT.

The chain combines TRBV6-2 or TRBV6-3 with TRBJ2-1; 15 bases line up with TRBD2. The V segment lost 2 bases and the J segment 5 bases; nucleotides outside the gene matches: 1. Per the germline V gene, CDR1 is MNHEY and CDR2 is SVGEGT. The CDR3 is made up of 16 amino acids. CDR3 amino acids: CASSYGLAGGNNEQFF. The CDR3 nucleotides read TGTGCCAGCAGTTACGGACTAGCGGGAGGGAACAATGAGCAGTTCTTC.

With respect to this clonotype: A read error is possible here, since a much larger clone lies one base away. The gene calls are TRBV30 and TRBJ2-7; D uncertain. Germline V lookup: CDR1 GTSNPN, CDR2 SVGIG (reference sequence). CDR3 size: 13 residues. The CDR3 DNA reads TGTACCTGGAGTCTGACCGGTCCCTACGAGCAGTACTTC. As protein: CTWSLTGPYEQYF.

Ten or more counts support this clonotype. This rearrangement joins TRBV12-3 or TRBV12-4 to TRBJ1-2, with D unresolved. V was clipped by 1 base and J by 5 bases, with 17 bases between them. The CDR3 sequence is 16 residues long. The CDR3 loop is CASSLGRRPLTYGYTF. The DNA for the CDR3 is TGTGCCAGCAGTTTAGGTAGGCGACCGTTGACATATGGCTACACCTTC.

The chain joins TRBV4-3 to TRBJ2-1, with 11 bases lining up with TRBD2. V was pared by 3 bases and J by 10 bases, with 11 bases of the junction left unmatched. The CDR3 spans 16 residues. The germline V gene encodes CDR1 LGHNA and CDR2 YSLEER. The CDR3: CASSQGGSGRAKEQFF. DNA of the CDR3: TGCGCCAGCAGCCAGGGGGGTAGCGGGAGGGCCAAGGAGCAGTTCTTC.

This clonotype has at least ten counts. The chain recombines TRBV28 with TRBJ1-4; no clear D gene. V was shortened by 2 bases and J by 0 bases, with 19 bases between the two germline ends. The germline CDR1 and CDR2 sequences are MDHEN and SYDVKM. The CDR3 totals 19 residues. The DNA for the CDR3 is TGTGCCAGCAGTTTAGGTCGGGGTGCCAGATTCTCAACTAATGAAAAACTGTTTTTT. Translated: CASSLGRGARFSTNEKLFF.

V usage is TRBV10-3 and J usage is TRBJ2-3; 9 bases line up with TRBD2. This CDR3 region has 16 residues. Germline CDR1 is ENHRY and CDR2 is SYGVKD. The junction had 7 bases not matched to a gene; V was cut back by 0 bases and J by 6 bases. CDR3 coding DNA: TGTGCCATCAGTGAGTCTAGCGGGAGAAGCTCGGATACGCAGTATTTT. It encodes CAISESSGRSSDTQYF.

This clonotype was found many times. CDR3 in DNA: TGTGCCAGCAGCTTAGGCGGGAGAGTGGAGACCCAGTACTTC. Translation gives CASSLGGRVETQYF. This chain connects TRBV7-9 to TRBJ2-5; 7 bases match TRBD2. Germline V gene data show CDR1 as SEHNR and CDR2 as FQNEAQ (reference sequence). V trimming: 1 base; J trimming: 5 bases; junction bases outside the gene matches: 4. The CDR3 extends over 14 amino acids.

This clonotype was detected only a few times. The CDR3 coding sequence is TGTGCCACCACCGGGAGGAACTACGAGCAGTACTTC. Its translation is CATTGRNYEQYF. The V and J genes are TRBV24-1 and TRBJ2-7; 7 bases map to TRBD2. From germline, CDR1 is KGHDR and CDR2 SFDVKD. V dropped 8 bases and J dropped 3; count of bases not matched to a gene: 3. This CDR3 comprises 12 residues.

The chain employs TRBV3-1 and TRBJ1-1, with unresolved D. Germline CDR1 reads LGHDT; CDR2 reads YNNKEL (reference sequence). With 4 bases removed from V and 7 bases from J, the gap between germline ends came to 16 bases. The CDR3 covers 14 residues. DNA of the CDR3: TGTGCCAGCAGCCCCTTGGAGGGATTTAGTGAAGCTTTCTTT. It codes for CASSPLEGFSEAFF.

This chain connects TRBV28 to TRBJ2-2; no firm D call. Trimming took 3 bases from V and 6 from J, leaving 8 bases between them. Looked up from germline, CDR1 is MDHEN and CDR2 is SYDVKM. The CDR3 is made up of 13 amino acids. CDR3 amino acids: CASSFSPPGELFF. The CDR3 nucleotides are TGTGCCAGCAGTTTTAGTCCCCCCGGGGAGCTGTTTTTT.

V gene TRBV28 combines with J gene TRBJ2-1; TRBD1 matches 9 bases. Germline CDR1 reads MDHEN; CDR2 reads SYDVKM. J lost 6 bases, V lost 3 bases, and 3 bases had no gene match. This CDR3 is built from 14 residues. CDR3 region: CASSFGGQGNEQFF. Written as DNA, the CDR3 is TGTGCCAGCAGTTTCGGGGGACAGGGCAATGAGCAGTTCTTC.

This clonotype was observed many times. V gene TRBV20-1 combines with J gene TRBJ2-1; possible D gene TRBD2, 5 bases. The ends were cut back, 5 bases at V and 0 bases at J, with 17 bases in the middle. Germline CDR1 and CDR2: DFQATT and SNEGSKA (reference sequence). The length of the CDR3 is 16 residues. The CDR3 reads CSAPRASSGSYNEQFF. DNA for the CDR3: TGCAGTGCTCCCCGGGCCAGCAGCGGCTCCTACAATGAGCAGTTCTTC.

This clonotype was seen ten or more times. This sequence joins TRBV10-3 and TRBJ2-2, with D perhaps TRBD1 (6 bases). CDR1 and CDR2 (germline): ENHRY, SYGVKD. The length of the CDR3 is 15 residues. Deletions cut 4 bases from V and 5 bases from J, with 14 bases between. CDR3 in amino acids: CAISGRQGRTGELFF. The CDR3 DNA reads TGTGCCATCAGTGGAAGGCAGGGGCGAACCGGGGAGCTGTTTTTT.